The source of this TCR beta chain is a study of T cell clonotyping in hematopoietic cell transplantation. Regarding time point: recipient sample about 28 days before transplant, after cytoreduction. Assay: immunoSEQ multiplex PCR; the TCRdb copy retains only in-frame clones and omits some. The table lists 25,000 to 30,000 clones, around 80% of them singletons. Per germline, CDR1 SGHRS and CDR2 YFSETQ. V lost 0 bases, J lost 5 bases, and 0 bases stayed unmatched. This CDR3 spans 15 amino acids. Comments on this clone: The antigen is unknown.

Points from the study as a whole: At the given depth, recipient repertoires were over 95% de novo clonotypes. No sorting was done, leaving CD4 and CD8 contributions mixed. Recipient TCR diversity dropped after transplant; expanded clonotypes rose from day 30 to 180.

The chain combines TRBV5-1 with TRBJ2-5; 14 bases align to TRBD2. This specimen was peripheral blood mononuclear cells, taken before stem cell transplant. This receptor was identified in a woman between 55 and 75 years old with acute myeloid leukemia. Some clones in this sample may be carry-over from other donors' samples. The DNA for the CDR3 is TGCGCCAGCAGCTTGGGACTAGCGGGAGGGGAGACCCAGTACTTC. Translation: CASSLGLAGGETQYF.